This T cell receptor beta chain was obtained from a study of blood T cells in healthy people across ages. Points from the study as a whole: Considered underestimates were the diversity estimates obtained from one million T cells.

Trimming stripped 5 bases from V and 1 base from J, with 16 bases between. This CDR3 contains 16 residues. Germline CDR1 and CDR2: MNHEY and SVGAGI. To note about this clonotype: What it binds is not known.

Caucasian, healthy and from Russia, the donors were aged between roughly 6 and 100. At least 6 million PBMCs were isolated per sample. The authors ran a second PCR of roughly 6 to 12 cycles using a sample-barcoded 5' primer and a J-beta primer mix. TCRdb passed the 5' RACE reads through MiXCR, listing each CDR3 protein once. The repertoire consists of about 670,000 distinct CDR3 sequences, with roughly half occurring once and the leading ten covering approximately 12%. The chain combines TRBV6-5 with TRBJ2-3, with D possibly being TRBD2 (5 bases). The sequence was collected from a woman aged 80 or older in good health. The specimen sequenced was blood. This CDR3 is CASSQRTSLRTDTQYF. CDR3 nucleotide sequence: TGTGCCAGCAGTCAAAGGACTTCCCTCCGCACAGATACGCAGTATTTT.